The 9 T cell receptor beta chains in this list originate from one sample, sequenced in a study of blood T cell repertoires in COVID-19. The repertoire was sequenced with immunoSEQ multiplex PCR; TCRdb's copy has only in-frame clones and lacks some. Of 9,500 to 15,000 clones listed, more than 70% are singletons. The source material was peripheral blood. The receptors derive from a human donor in a cohort sampled during active COVID-19.

This chain uses TRBV7-9 with TRBJ1-2; 8 bases map to TRBD1. The CDR3 consists of 14 residues. The germline gives CDR1 SEHNR, CDR2 FQNEAQ (reference sequence). Trimming cost V 5 bases and J 4 bases; bases outside gene matches: 6. The CDR3 protein is CASSPRTGPYGYTF. CDR3 nucleotides: TGTGCCAGCAGCCCCCGGACAGGGCCCTATGGCTACACCTTC.

V and J are TRBV5-6 and TRBJ2-5; tentative D call: TRBD1 (6 bases). CDR3 size: 16 residues. The V end lost 0 bases, the J end lost 5 bases, and 17 bases lay between the germline ends. Germline V CDR1 and CDR2: SGHDT, YYEEEE. The CDR3 loop is CASSLVFQGKRETQYF. DNA of the CDR3: TGTGCCAGCAGCTTGGTATTTCAGGGGAAAAGGGAGACCCAGTACTTC.

The chain combines TRBV11-2 with TRBJ2-7; D remains ambiguous. The CDR3 consists of 16 residues. Germline values: CDR1 SGHAT, CDR2 FQNNGV. V was shortened by 2 bases and J by 2 bases, with 16 bases between the two germline ends. In DNA, the CDR3 is TGTGCCAGCAGCTTATGGCGGTTGGCCACCACCTACGAGCAGTACTTC. Residues: CASSLWRLATTYEQYF.

This clone is labeled as medium-sized (0.01 to 0.1%). The rearrangement joins TRBV6-5 to TRBJ1-1; unclear D gene. V was shortened by 4 bases and J by 1 base, with 7 bases between the two germline ends. The CDR3 has 13 residues. CDR1 is MNHEY and CDR2 is SVGAGI in the germline V gene. CDR3 region: CASSLFKNTEAFF. CDR3 nucleotide sequence: TGTGCCAGCAGTTTGTTCAAGAACACTGAAGCTTTCTTT.

This clone was recorded once. The J gene is TRBJ1-4, the V gene TRBV4-3; D is ambiguous. The CDR3 sequence is 16 residues long. CDR1 LGHNA and CDR2 YSLEER come from the germline V gene. The V end lost 0 bases, the J end lost 0 bases, and 8 bases lay between the germline ends. The CDR3 region has the DNA TGCGCCAGCAGCCAAGATCTCGGGGCAACTAATGAAAAACTGTTTTTT. It yields the protein CASSQDLGATNEKLFF.

V usage is TRBV19 and J usage is TRBJ1-5, with D perhaps TRBD1 (5 bases). V shed 1 base and J shed 3 bases, with 13 bases lying between them. CDR3 length: 16 residues. Germline V gives CDR1 LNHDA, CDR2 SQIVND (reference sequence). CDR3 sequence: CASSIGSGLANQPQHF. The DNA for the CDR3 is TGTGCCAGTAGTATAGGATCAGGGTTGGCCAATCAGCCCCAGCATTTT.

The rearrangement links TRBV5-6 to TRBJ2-5, with TRBD1 matching over 9 bases. Looked up from germline, CDR1 is SGHDT and CDR2 is YYEEEE. Losses at the gene ends were 3 bases for V and 4 bases for J; bases not matched to a gene: 10. The CDR3 consists of 16 residues. CDR3 sequence reads: CASSSSGTGTRETQYF. As DNA, the CDR3 is TGTGCCAGCAGCTCAAGTGGGACAGGGACGCGAGAGACCCAGTACTTC.

The rearrangement uses TRBV4-3 and TRBJ2-6; 12 bases map to TRBD1. V gave up 4 bases and J gave up 2 bases; unmatched junction bases: 3. Germline assignment: CDR1 LGHNA and CDR2 YSLEER. The CDR3 loop spans 17 amino acids. In DNA form, the CDR3 reads TGCGCCAGCAGCCGGGGACAGGGGGCGGCTGGGGCCAACGTCCTGACTTTC. As protein: CASSRGQGAAGANVLTF.

The rearrangement links TRBV5-1 to TRBJ1-2; tentatively, D is TRBD1 (5 bases). The V gene lost 3 bases and the J gene lost 2 bases, with 14 bases spanning the gap. This CDR3 region has 15 residues. CDR1 and CDR2 from the germline V gene are SGHRS and YFSETQ. This CDR3 reads CASSSSVGGNYGYTF. In DNA form, the CDR3 reads TGCGCCAGCAGCTCCTCCGTTGGGGGGAACTATGGCTACACCTTC.